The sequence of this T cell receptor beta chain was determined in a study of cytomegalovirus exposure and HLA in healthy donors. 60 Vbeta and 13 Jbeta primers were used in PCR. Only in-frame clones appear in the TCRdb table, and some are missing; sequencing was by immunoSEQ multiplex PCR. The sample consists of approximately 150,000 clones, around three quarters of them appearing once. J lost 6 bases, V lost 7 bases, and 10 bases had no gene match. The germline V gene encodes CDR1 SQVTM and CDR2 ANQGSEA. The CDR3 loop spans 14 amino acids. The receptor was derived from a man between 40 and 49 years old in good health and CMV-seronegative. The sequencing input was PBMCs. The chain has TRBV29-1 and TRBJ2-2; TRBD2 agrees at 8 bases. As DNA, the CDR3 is TGCAGCGCCCCTAGAGCGGGAGAGTCCGGGGAGCTGTTTTTT. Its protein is CSAPRAGESGELFF.